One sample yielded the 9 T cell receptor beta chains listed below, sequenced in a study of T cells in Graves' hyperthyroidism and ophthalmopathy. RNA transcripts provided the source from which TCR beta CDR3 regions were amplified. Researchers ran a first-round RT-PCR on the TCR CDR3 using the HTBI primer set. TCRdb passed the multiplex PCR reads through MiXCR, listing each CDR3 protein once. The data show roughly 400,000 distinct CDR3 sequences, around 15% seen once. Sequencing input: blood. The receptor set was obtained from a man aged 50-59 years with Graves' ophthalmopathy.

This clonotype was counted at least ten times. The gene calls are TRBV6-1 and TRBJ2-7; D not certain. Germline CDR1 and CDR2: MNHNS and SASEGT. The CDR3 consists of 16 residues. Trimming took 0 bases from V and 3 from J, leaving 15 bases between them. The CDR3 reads CASSEAPPHDRYEQYF. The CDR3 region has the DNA TGTGCCAGCAGTGAAGCCCCGCCGCACGATCGCTACGAGCAGTACTTC.

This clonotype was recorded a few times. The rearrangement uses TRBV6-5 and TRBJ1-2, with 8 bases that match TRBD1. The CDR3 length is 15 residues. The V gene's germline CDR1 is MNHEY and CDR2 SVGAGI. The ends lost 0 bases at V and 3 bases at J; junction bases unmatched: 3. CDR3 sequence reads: CASSYSRDRHYGYTF. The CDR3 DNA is TGTGCCAGCAGTTACTCGCGGGACAGGCACTATGGCTACACCTTC.

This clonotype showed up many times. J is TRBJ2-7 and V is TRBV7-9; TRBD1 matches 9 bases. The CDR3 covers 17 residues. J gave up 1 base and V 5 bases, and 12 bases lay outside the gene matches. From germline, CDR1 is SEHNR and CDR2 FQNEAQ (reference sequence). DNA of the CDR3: TGTGCCAGCAGCCCGGACAGGGGCATAGGGCCTTCCTACGAGCAGTACTTC. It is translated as CASSPDRGIGPSYEQYF.

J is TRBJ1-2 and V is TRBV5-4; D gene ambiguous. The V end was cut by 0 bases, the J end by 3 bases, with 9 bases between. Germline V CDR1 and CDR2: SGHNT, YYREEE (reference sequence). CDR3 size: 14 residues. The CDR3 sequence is CASSLGAGHYGYTF. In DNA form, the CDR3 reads TGTGCCAGCAGCTTGGGTGCAGGACACTATGGCTACACCTTC.

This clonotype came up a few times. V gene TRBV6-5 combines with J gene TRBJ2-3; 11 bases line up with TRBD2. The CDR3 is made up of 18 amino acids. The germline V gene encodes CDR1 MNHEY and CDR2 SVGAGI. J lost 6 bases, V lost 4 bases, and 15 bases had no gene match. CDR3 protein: CASSSRRVAGGPRDTQYF. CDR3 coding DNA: TGTGCCAGCAGTTCGCGGCGCGTAGCGGGAGGGCCAAGGGATACGCAGTATTTT.

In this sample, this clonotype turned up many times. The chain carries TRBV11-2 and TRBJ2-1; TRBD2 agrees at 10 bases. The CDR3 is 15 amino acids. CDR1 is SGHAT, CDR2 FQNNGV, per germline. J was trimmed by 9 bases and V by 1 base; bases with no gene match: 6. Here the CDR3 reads CASSLVLAGNSEQFF. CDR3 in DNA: TGTGCCAGCAGCTTAGTACTAGCGGGAAATAGTGAGCAGTTCTTC.

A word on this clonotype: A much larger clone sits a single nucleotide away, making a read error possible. CDR3 loop: CASSFRGTSWARELFF. DNA of the CDR3: TGTGCCAGCAGTTTCCGGGGGACTAGCTGGGCCAGGGAGCTGTTTTTT. J is TRBJ2-2 and V is TRBV12-3 or TRBV12-4; 9 bases are a match to TRBD2. CDR3 length: 16 amino acids. After removal of 3 bases from V and 9 bases from J, the junction contained 11 bases not matched to a gene.

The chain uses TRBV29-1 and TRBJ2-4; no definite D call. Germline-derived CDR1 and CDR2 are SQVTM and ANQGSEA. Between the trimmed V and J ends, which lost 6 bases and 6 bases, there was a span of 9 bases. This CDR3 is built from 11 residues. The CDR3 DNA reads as TGCAGCGTGACAACGCTAAACATTCAGTACTTC. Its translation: CSVTTLNIQYF.

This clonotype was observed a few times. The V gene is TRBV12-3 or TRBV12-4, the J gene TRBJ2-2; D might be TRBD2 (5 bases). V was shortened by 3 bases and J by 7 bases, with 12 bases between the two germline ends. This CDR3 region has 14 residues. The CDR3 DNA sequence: TGTGCCAGCAGTTTTTCGGGATATCGCGGGGAGCTGTTTTTT. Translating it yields CASSFSGYRGELFF.